This T cell receptor beta chain was identified in a study of T cells after yellow fever vaccination. The CDR3 contains 16 residues. The germline V and J ends were trimmed by 1 base and 3 bases, with 14 bases remaining between them. The germline CDR1 and CDR2 sequences are SGHVS and FQNEAQ. This clonotype was found a few times. TCRdb processed the 5' RACE reads anew with MiXCR; each CDR3 protein has one entry. Of 360,000 or so distinct CDR3 sequences listed, roughly 10% were seen once; the top ten hold around 20%. The sequencing here drew on PBMCs, taken on the day of the first yellow fever vaccination. V is TRBV7-8 and J is TRBJ2-3, with D possibly matching TRBD2 (7 bases). This clonotype was sampled from a man between 18 and 35 years old who received the YFV17D yellow fever vaccine. The DNA for the CDR3 is TGTGCCAGCAGCTTAGGTGGGGGGGGCTTTACAGATACGCAGTATTTT. Translating it yields CASSLGGGGFTDTQYF.